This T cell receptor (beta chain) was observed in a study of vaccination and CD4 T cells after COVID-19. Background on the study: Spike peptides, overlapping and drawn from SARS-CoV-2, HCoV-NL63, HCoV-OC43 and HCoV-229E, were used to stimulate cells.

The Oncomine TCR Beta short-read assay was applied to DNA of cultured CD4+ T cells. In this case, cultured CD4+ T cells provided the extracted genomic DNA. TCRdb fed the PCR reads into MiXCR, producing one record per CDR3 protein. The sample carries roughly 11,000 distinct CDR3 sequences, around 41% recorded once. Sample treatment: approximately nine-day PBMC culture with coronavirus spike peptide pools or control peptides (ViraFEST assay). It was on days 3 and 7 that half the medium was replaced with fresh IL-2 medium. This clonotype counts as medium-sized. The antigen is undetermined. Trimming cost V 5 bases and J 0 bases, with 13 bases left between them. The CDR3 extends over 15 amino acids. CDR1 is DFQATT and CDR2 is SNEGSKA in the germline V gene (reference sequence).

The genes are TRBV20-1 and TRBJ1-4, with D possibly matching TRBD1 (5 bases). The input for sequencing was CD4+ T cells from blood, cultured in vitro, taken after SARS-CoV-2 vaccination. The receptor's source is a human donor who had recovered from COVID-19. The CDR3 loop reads CSAPTAGATNEKLFF. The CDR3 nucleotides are TGCAGTGCTCCTACTGCGGGGGCAACTAATGAAAAACTGTTTTTT.